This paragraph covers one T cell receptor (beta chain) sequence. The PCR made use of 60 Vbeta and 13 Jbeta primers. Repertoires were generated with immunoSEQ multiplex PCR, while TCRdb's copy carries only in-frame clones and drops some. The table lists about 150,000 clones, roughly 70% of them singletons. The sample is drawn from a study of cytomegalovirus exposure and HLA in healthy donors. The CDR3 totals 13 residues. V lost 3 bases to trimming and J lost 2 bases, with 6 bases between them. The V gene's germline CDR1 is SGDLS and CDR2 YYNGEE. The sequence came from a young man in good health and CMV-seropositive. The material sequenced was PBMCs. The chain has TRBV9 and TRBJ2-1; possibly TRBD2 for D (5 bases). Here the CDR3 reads CASSAGTYNEQFF. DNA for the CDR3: TGTGCCAGCAGCGCCGGGACCTACAATGAGCAGTTCTTC.